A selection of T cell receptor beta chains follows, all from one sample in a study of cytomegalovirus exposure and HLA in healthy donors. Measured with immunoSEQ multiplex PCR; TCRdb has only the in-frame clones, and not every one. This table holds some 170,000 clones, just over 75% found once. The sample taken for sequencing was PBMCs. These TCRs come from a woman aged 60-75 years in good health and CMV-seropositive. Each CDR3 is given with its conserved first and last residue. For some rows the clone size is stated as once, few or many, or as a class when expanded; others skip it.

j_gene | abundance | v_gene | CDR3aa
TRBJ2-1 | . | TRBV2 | CASIPDRGGNEQFF
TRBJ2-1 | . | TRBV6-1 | CASRASGSWEGEQFF
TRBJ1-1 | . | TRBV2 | CASRLDRVATEAFF
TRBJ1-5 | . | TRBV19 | CAVGREPQHF
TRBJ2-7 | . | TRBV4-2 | CASSQDGTSGTISYEQYF
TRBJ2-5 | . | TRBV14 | CASSRTYPGEWETQYF
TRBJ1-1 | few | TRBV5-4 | CASSPTGGLNTEAFF
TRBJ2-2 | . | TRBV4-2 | CASSQGLDTGELFF
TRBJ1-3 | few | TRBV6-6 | CAISSDNSGNTIYF
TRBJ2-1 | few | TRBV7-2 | CASSLGGRTYNEQFF
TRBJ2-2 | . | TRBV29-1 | CSVYISGTGELFF
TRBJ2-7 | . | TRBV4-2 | CASSQARLAGVNYEQYF
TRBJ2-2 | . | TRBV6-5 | CASKGQQGTGELFF
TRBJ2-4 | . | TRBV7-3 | CASSLGGGDIQYF
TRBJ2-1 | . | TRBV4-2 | CASSQDSRGGNEQFF
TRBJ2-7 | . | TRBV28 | CAGSLAGGRATHEQYF
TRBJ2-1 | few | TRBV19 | CASKELADYNEQFF
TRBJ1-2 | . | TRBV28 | CASIPPGASNYGYTF
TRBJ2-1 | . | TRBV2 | CASSRNEQFF
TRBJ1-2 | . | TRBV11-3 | CASSLDDQGGYTF
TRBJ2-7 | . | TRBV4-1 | CASSYGLMGEQYF
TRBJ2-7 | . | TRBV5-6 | CASSFRGSPLFYEQYF
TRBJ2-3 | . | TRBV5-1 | CASSLVGLATDTQYF
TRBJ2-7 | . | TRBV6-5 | CASSLTGTSGTGQYF
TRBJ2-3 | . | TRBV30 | CAWSFGVRQGEGTDTQYF
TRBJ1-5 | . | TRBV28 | CASTVSNQPQHF
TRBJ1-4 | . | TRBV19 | CASMDPPGNEKLFF
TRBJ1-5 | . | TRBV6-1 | CASRIGRHRDREHF
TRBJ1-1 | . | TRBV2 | CASSGRELNTEAFF
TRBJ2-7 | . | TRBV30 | CAWSSPGLANYEQYF
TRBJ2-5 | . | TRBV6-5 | CASLRHGGAGETQYF
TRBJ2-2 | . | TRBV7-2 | CATKRQTPMNTGELFF
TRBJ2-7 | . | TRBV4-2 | CASSQERLAFKKYF
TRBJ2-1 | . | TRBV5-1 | CASSSSQGSGEQFF
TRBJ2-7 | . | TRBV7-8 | CASSSFKKEHPYEQYF
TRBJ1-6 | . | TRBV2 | CASSEGQAYSPLHF
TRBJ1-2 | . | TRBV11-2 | CASSLQGKVGGYTF
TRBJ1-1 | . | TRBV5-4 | CASSRDRGSGTEAFF